The rows below give T cell receptor beta chains drawn from one sample of a study of cytomegalovirus exposure and HLA in healthy donors. Measured with immunoSEQ multiplex PCR; TCRdb has only the in-frame clones, and not every one. In the table there are roughly 100,000 clones, 60% to 70% of which are singletons. The specimen was PBMCs. The origin of the receptors is a woman between 50 and 59 years old in good health and CMV-seronegative. Both conserved end residues are part of each CDR3. The D gene is left open where the match is weak. Size tells how often a clone was seen (once, few, many) or the class of an expanded clone, and some rows leave it out.

>-|TRBV2|TRBJ2-2|-
TGTGCCAGCAGCTTTAAGAACACCGGGGAGCTGTTTTTT
CASSFKNTGELFF
>once|TRBV5-8|TRBJ2-2|TRBD2
TGTGCCAGCAATCTGGGCGGGAGCGGGGAGCTGTTTTTT
CASNLGGSGELFF
>-|TRBV27|TRBJ2-3|-
TGTGCCAGCAGTTTACGGTACACAGATACGCAGTATTTT
CASSLRYTDTQYF
>-|TRBV28|TRBJ2-3|-
TGTGCCAGCAGTTTTCTTAGCGGCACAGATACGCAGTATTTT
CASSFLSGTDTQYF
>once|TRBV5-1|TRBJ1-4|TRBD1
TGCGCCAGCAGCGGCCGGGCAGGGGGTCTGATGGCTAATGAAAAACTGTTTTTT
CASSGRAGGLMANEKLFF
>few|TRBV28|TRBJ1-6|TRBD1
TGTGCCAGCAGTTTTCGCGCTTTCGGGACAGGGTTTTCACCCCTCCACTTT
CASSFRAFGTGFSPLHF
>-|TRBV6-1|TRBJ1-6|-
TGTGCCAGCAGTGAACCCCCTCAGGGCGTGGAATCACCCCTCCACTTT
CASSEPPQGVESPLHF
>-|TRBV10-2|TRBJ2-1|-
TGCGCCAGCAGAGGGGCGACCAATACCTACAATGAGCAGTTCTTC
CASRGATNTYNEQFF
>few|TRBV7-9|TRBJ2-7|-
TGTGCCAGCAGCTTAAGGGAGTACGAGCAGTACTTC
CASSLREYEQYF
>-|TRBV5-4|TRBJ2-5|TRBD2
TGTGCCAGCAGTCGGTCTAGCGGCCTCCAAGAGACCCAGTACTTC
CASSRSSGLQETQYF
>-|TRBV4-1|TRBJ2-3|TRBD2
TGCGCCAGCAGCCAAGACGTAGCGGGGGGATACACAGATACGCAGTATTTT
CASSQDVAGGYTDTQYF
>-|TRBV11-2|TRBJ2-1|TRBD1
TGTGCCAGCAGCTTAGTTGGGACAGGGCCCTACAATGAGCAGTTCTTC
CASSLVGTGPYNEQFF
>-|TRBV27|TRBJ2-1|TRBD2
TGTGCCAGCAGTTGGACTAGCGGGATCTACAATGAGCAGTTCTTC
CASSWTSGIYNEQFF
>few|TRBV28|TRBJ2-7|-
TGTGCCAGCAGTTTCGTAACTAGGCTTGGCGAGCAGTACTTC
CASSFVTRLGEQYF
>-|TRBV4-2|TRBJ2-7|TRBD1
TGTGCCAGCAGCCAAGGACAGGGAACCTACGAGCAGTACTTC
CASSQGQGTYEQYF
>-|TRBV6-5|TRBJ2-5|TRBD2
TGTGCCAGCAGCTTGGGAGGGATCCAAGAGACCCAGTACTTC
CASSLGGIQETQYF
>-|TRBV7-3|TRBJ1-2|TRBD1
TGTGCCAGCAGACTTTCCCACTCCCAGGGGGACTACACCTTC
CASRLSHSQGDYTF
>-|TRBV28|TRBJ1-4|-
TGTGCCAGCAGTTTCGGATGGCAGGGGTTTGATGAAAAACTGTTTTTT
CASSFGWQGFDEKLFF
>-|TRBV9|TRBJ2-1|-
TGTGCCAGCAGCGTAGTGGACAGCTACAATGAGCAGTTCTTC
CASSVVDSYNEQFF
>-|TRBV6-5|TRBJ2-1|TRBD2
TGTGCCAGCAGTTCTGGACTAGTTTTGGATGAGCAGTTCTTC
CASSSGLVLDEQFF
>-|TRBV25-1|TRBJ2-2|TRBD1
TGTGCCAGCAGTGACGCCCGGGACAGCCGGACCGGGGAGCTGTTTTTT
CASSDARDSRTGELFF
>-|TRBV5-6|TRBJ2-1|TRBD2
TGTGCCAGCAGCTTGGGGTTGCGGGAGGGTCGTGAATCCAATGAGCAGTTCTTC
CASSLGLREGRESNEQFF
>-|TRBV4-1|TRBJ2-1|TRBD1
TGCGCCAGCAGCCAAGATCATCAGGGGGCAAGCGGTCTCCTCGAGGAGCAGTTCTTC
CASSQDHQGASGLLEEQFF
>-|TRBV6-1|TRBJ2-7|TRBD2
TGTGCCAGCAGGCCCGGGAGGCACTACGAGCAGTACTTC
CASRPGRHYEQYF
>-|TRBV5-1|TRBJ2-5|TRBD2
TGCGCCAGCAGCTTAGACCTAGCGGGGGGGCTGGAGACCCAGTACTTC
CASSLDLAGGLETQYF
>few|TRBV6-5|TRBJ2-6|TRBD1
TGTGCCAGCAGCCACAGGGGGACAGGGGCCAACGTCCTGACTTTC
CASSHRGTGANVLTF
>-|TRBV5-4|TRBJ2-7|TRBD2
TGTGCCAGTCACAGGCTAGCGGGGGAATCCTCCTACGAGCAGTACTTC
CASHRLAGESSYEQYF
>-|TRBV7-3|TRBJ2-1|TRBD2
TGTGCCAGCAGCGATTTGGGACTAGCGGGAGGCGAGCAGTTCTTC
CASSDLGLAGGEQFF
>-|TRBV7-8|TRBJ1-1|-
TGTGCCAGCAGCGACGGAGTCTCGATAAACACTGAAGCTTTCTTT
CASSDGVSINTEAFF
>-|TRBV2|TRBJ1-5|-
TGTGCCAGCAGTGAAGAATATACAGAGAGCAATCAGCCCCAGCATTTT
CASSEEYTESNQPQHF
>-|TRBV5-1|TRBJ1-2|-
TGCGCCAGCAGCTTGGGGACCGACTATTATGGCTACACCTTC
CASSLGTDYYGYTF
>few|TRBV7-6|TRBJ2-1|TRBD2
TGTGCCAGCAGCTCGAACCTACTAGCGGGAGGGATGTCTGAGCAGTTCTTC
CASSSNLLAGGMSEQFF
>-|TRBV5-4|TRBJ2-3|-
TGTGCCAGCAGCTTGGGGGCCGCAGATACGCAGTATTTT
CASSLGAADTQYF
>few|TRBV5-1|TRBJ1-2|TRBD1
TGCGCCAGCAGCTTGGACAGGGGGCTGAAGGGCTACACCTTC
CASSLDRGLKGYTF
>-|TRBV7-9|TRBJ2-7|-
TGTGCCAGCAGCTTGTCCGTAACCTACGAGCAGTACTTC
CASSLSVTYEQYF
>-|TRBV5-1|TRBJ2-2|TRBD1
TGCGCCAGCATTCCGGGACAGGGGAGTGTCGGGGAGCTGTTTTTT
CASIPGQGSVGELFF
>-|TRBV18|TRBJ1-4|-
TGTGCCAGCTCACCACCCCAGGGTCTTGAAAAACTGTTTTTT
CASSPPQGLEKLFF
>-|TRBV12-5|TRBJ1-1|TRBD1
TGTGCTGGCCGCCGGGACAGGGGGCTGATAAGAGAGAACACTGAAGCTTTCTTT
CAGRRDRGLIRENTEAFF
>few|TRBV9|TRBJ2-3|-
TGTGCCAGCAGCGTAGGCGGGGAGGATACGCAGTATTTT
CASSVGGEDTQYF
>few|TRBV4-2|TRBJ1-4|TRBD1
TGTGCCAGCAGCCAAGTAGGGGGCAGCAAGGATAAACTGTTTTTT
CASSQVGGSKDKLFF
>-|TRBV7-2|TRBJ1-6|TRBD1
TGTGCCAGCAGCCCCCGGACAGGGAATAATTCACCCCTCCACTTT
CASSPRTGNNSPLHF
>-|TRBV2|TRBJ1-6|-
TGTGCCGTCAAGCGGGGGGCGGTTGATTCACCCCTCCACTTT
CAVKRGAVDSPLHF
>-|TRBV5-1|TRBJ1-2|-
TGCGCCAGCAGCTCTCAGGGTACCTATGGCTACACCTTC
CASSSQGTYGYTF
>once|TRBV23-1|TRBJ2-1|-
TGCGCCAGCAGTCAATGGGCGCCAGGGGCTCCCGGCCGCTACAATGAGCAGTTCTTC
CASSQWAPGAPGRYNEQFF
>-|TRBV6-5|TRBJ2-4|-
TGTGCCAGCAGCCCCCCCGGACAGATAAACATTCAGTACTTC
CASSPPGQINIQYF
>-|TRBV10-3|TRBJ1-5|TRBD1
TGTGCCATCAGTAGGACAGGGTCCAATCAGCCCCAGCATTTT
CAISRTGSNQPQHF
>-|TRBV2|TRBJ2-1|-
TGTGCCAGCAGAGGACAGAGCTCCTACAATGAGCAGTTCTTC
CASRGQSSYNEQFF
>-|TRBV2|TRBJ2-3|TRBD2
TGTGCCACAGAGCCGGGAGGGCCATTAGATACGCAGTATTTT
CATEPGGPLDTQYF